This TCR beta chain is from a study of CD8 T cells in ankylosing spondylitis. The CDR3 contains 11 residues. The germline gives CDR1 DFQATT, CDR2 SNEGSKA (reference sequence). This clonotype was observed a few times. The antigen is unknown. A junction end diverges from the germline sequence, so it may reflect a read error. Study-wide results and limits: CD8+ cells made up the disease-linked clones, which were relatively rare in peripheral blood. The authors reported significant enrichment of disease-linked clones in matched ankylosing spondylitis synovial fluid. Roughly 8 highly homologous variants formed a TCR beta motif that appeared characteristic of ankylosing spondylitis blood.

Researchers built TCR beta libraries using quantitative 5'-RACE with molecular barcodes. TCRdb fed the 5' RACE reads into MiXCR, producing one record per CDR3 protein. The sample holds under 950,000 distinct CDR3 sequences; around a fifth are singletons and the top ten take under 20%. The TCR sequence derives from a male donor with ankylosing spondylitis. Sequencing was performed on blood, either unsorted or a sorted T cell fraction (not recorded which). The J gene is TRBJ2-3, the V gene TRBV20-1, with 11 nucleotides matching TRBD1. CDR3 amino acids: CSARGQGAPDF. The DNA of the CDR3 is TGCAGTGCGAGAGGACAGGGGGCTCCGGATTTT.